These T cell receptor beta chains were read from a single sample in a study of blood T cell repertoires in COVID-19. Profiled with immunoSEQ multiplex PCR; TCRdb holds only in-frame clones, not every one. The sample carries 150,000 to 200,000 clones, over 75% recorded once. The sequenced sample consisted of PBMCs or T cells enriched from blood (not recorded which). The source is a woman aged 18-35 years who had recovered from COVID-19. The CDR3 runs from the conserved cysteine through the conserved F or W. D genes are given only for firm matches. Expanded clones are given a class, and other clones once, few, many or no size at all.

size: NA; D: NA; J: TRBJ2-7; V: TRBV28; CDR3: CASSPLFASILQVRGMPYEQYF; DNA: TGTGCCAGCAGTCCCCTTTTTGCTAGCATTCTTCAGGTACGAGGCATGCCATACGAGCAGTACTTC
size: NA; D: NA; J: TRBJ1-5; V: TRBV19; CDR3: CASSIGSQLFNQPQHF; DNA: TGTGCCAGTAGTATTGGGTCCCAACTATTCAATCAGCCCCAGCATTTT
size: NA; D: TRBD2; J: TRBJ2-1; V: TRBV18; CDR3: CASPGLAGLNNEQFF; DNA: TGTGCCAGCCCAGGACTAGCGGGGCTCAACAATGAGCAGTTCTTC
size: NA; D: NA; J: TRBJ2-7; V: TRBV6-5; CDR3: CASSYSSDLSYEQYF; DNA: TGTGCCAGCAGTTACTCCAGTGACTTATCCTACGAGCAGTACTTC
size: NA; D: NA; J: TRBJ2-1; V: TRBV27; CDR3: CASSFGRGYNEQFF; DNA: TGTGCCAGCAGTTTTGGGCGGGGATACAATGAGCAGTTCTTC
size: NA; D: TRBD1; J: TRBJ1-2; V: TRBV4-1; CDR3: CASSHFFLDRAYGYTF; DNA: TGCGCCAGCAGCCATTTCTTCTTGGACAGGGCCTATGGCTACACCTTC
size: NA; D: NA; J: TRBJ2-2; V: TRBV2; CDR3: CASSPGQFTGELFF; DNA: TGTGCCAGCAGCCCTGGACAGTTCACCGGGGAGCTGTTTTTT
size: NA; D: NA; J: TRBJ1-6; V: TRBV7-6; CDR3: CASSFGGSSYNSPLHF; DNA: TGTGCCAGCAGCTTCGGGGGGAGCTCCTATAATTCACCCCTCCACTTT
size: NA; D: TRBD1; J: TRBJ1-1; V: TRBV7-2; CDR3: CASSLGTGKTEAFF; DNA: TGTGCCAGCAGCCTGGGGACAGGGAAGACTGAAGCTTTCTTT
size: once; D: NA; J: TRBJ1-2; V: TRBV18; CDR3: CASSGGDYGYTF; DNA: TGTGCCAGCTCTGGAGGTGATTATGGCTACACCTTC
size: NA; D: NA; J: TRBJ1-2; V: TRBV11-2; CDR3: CASSPDHGVYGYTF; DNA: TGTGCCAGCAGTCCAGATCACGGAGTCTATGGCTACACCTTC
size: NA; D: NA; J: TRBJ2-3; V: TRBV5-5; CDR3: CASSFTRMAGDTQYF; DNA: TGTGCCAGCAGCTTTACTAGAATGGCGGGGGATACGCAGTATTTT
size: NA; D: NA; J: TRBJ2-1; V: TRBV2; CDR3: CASIGLSGINNEQFF; DNA: TGTGCCAGCATCGGTCTCAGCGGAATTAACAATGAGCAGTTCTTC